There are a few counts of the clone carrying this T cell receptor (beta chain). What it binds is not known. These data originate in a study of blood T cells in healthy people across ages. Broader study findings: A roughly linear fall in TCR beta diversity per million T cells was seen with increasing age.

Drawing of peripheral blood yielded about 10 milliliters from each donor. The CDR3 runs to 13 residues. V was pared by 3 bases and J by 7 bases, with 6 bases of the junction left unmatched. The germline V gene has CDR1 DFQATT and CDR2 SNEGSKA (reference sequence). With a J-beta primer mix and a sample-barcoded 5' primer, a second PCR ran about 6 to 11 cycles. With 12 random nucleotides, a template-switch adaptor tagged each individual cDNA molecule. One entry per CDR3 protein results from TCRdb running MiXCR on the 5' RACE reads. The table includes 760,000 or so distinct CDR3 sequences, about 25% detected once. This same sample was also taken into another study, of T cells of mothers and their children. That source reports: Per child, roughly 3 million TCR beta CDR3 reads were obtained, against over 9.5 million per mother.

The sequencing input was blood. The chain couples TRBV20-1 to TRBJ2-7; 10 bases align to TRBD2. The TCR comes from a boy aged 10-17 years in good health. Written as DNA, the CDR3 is TGCAGTGCTAGTCTAGCGGGGGCGGGGGAGCAGTACTTC. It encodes CSASLAGAGEQYF.